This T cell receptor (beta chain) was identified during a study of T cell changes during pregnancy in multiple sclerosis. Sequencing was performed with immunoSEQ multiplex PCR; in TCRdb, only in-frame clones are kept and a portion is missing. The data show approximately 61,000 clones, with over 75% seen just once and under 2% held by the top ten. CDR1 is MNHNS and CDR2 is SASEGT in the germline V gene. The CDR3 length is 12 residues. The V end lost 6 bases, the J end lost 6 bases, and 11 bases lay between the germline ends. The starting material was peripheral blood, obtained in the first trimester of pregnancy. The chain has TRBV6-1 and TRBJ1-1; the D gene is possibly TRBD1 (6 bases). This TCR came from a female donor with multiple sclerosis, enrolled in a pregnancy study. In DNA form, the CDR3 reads TGTGCCAGCAGGTTACAGGGAGCTGAAGCTTTCTTT. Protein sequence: CASRLQGAEAFF.